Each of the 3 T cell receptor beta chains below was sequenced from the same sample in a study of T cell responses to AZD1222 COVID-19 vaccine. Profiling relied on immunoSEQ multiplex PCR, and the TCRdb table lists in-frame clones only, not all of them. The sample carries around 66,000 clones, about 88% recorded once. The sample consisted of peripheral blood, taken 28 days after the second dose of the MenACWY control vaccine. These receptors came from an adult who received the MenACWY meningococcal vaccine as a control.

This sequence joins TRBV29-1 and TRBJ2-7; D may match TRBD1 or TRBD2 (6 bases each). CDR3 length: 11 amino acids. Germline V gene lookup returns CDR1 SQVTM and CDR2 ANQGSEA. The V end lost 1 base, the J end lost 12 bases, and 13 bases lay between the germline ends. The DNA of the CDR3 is TGCAGCGTTGAAGCACGGGGGCTAAGGTACTTC. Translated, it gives CSVEARGLRYF.

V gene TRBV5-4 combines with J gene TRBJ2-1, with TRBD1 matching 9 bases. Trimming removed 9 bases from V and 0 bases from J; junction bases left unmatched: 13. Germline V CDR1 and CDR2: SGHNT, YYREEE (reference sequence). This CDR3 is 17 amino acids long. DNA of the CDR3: TGTGCCACTTCGGACAGGGGACGCCCTAGCTCCTACAATGAGCAGTTCTTC. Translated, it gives CATSDRGRPSSYNEQFF.

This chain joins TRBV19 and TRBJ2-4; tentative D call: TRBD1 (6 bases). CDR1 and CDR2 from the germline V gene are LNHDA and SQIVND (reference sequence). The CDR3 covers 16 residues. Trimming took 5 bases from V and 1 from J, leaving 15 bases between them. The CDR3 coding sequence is TGTGCCAGTAGTGACAGGTTATTCACTGCCAAAAACATTCAGTACTTC. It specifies CASSDRLFTAKNIQYF.